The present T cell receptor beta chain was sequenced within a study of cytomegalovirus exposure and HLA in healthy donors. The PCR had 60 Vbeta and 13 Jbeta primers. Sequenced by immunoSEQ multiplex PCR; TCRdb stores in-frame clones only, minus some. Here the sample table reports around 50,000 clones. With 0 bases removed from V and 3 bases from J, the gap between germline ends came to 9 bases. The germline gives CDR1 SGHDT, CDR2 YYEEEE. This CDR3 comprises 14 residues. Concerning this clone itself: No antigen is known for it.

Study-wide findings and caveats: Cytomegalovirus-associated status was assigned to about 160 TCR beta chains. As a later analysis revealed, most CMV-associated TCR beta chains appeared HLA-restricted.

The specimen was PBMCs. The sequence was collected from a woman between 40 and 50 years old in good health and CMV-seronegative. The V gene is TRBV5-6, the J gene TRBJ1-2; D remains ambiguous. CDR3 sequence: CASSLGQADYGYTF. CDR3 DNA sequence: TGTGCCAGCAGCTTGGGGCAGGCCGACTATGGCTACACCTTC.